Described below is a single T cell receptor beta chain sequence and its context. In the study's own analysis: Estimation of nucleated cell counts relied on the amplification of reference gene primers. The table came from immunoSEQ multiplex PCR; TCRdb's copy has only in-frame clones and leaves some out. D and trimming were read from the DNA, whereas the V and J calls and clone size are those reported in that table. The sample lists approximately 150,000 clones; about 80% were seen once. Germline values: CDR1 SEHNR, CDR2 FQNEAQ (reference sequence). This CDR3 is 11 amino acids long. The V end lost 3 bases, the J end lost 10 bases, and 6 bases lay between the germline ends. This entry comes from a study of blood T cell repertoires in COVID-19.

This chain joins TRBV7-9 and TRBJ1-4; D might be TRBD1 (5 bases). The sequence was obtained from a man between 65 and 85 years old with active or convalescent COVID-19. The sequenced sample was peripheral blood. The CDR3 coding sequence is TGTGCCAGCAGCTTCGGGGGAAAACTGTTTTTT. It yields the protein CASSFGGKLFF.